The 16 T cell receptor beta chains presented below share a single source sample, sequenced in a study of T cell repertoires in cytomegalovirus infection. TCRdb itself ran the reads through MiXCR, one entry per CDR3 protein. Found here are some 700,000 distinct CDR3 sequences, under 40% of them singletons; the top ten hold under 3%. The sequenced sample was PBMCs. The receptors originated from a human donor in good health (CMV status not recorded). Some clones in this sample may be carry-over from other donors' samples.

As to this clonotype: A much more abundant neighbour one base away suggests this may be a read error. The rearrangement uses TRBV14 and TRBJ2-2; no clear D gene. The CDR3 spans 15 residues. The germline V gene encodes CDR1 SGHDN and CDR2 FVKESK. The CDR3 loop is CASNQDIMGAGELFF. DNA for the CDR3: TGTGCCAGCAACCAAGACATAATGGGCGCCGGGGAGCTGTTTTTT.

The V gene is TRBV4-2, the J gene TRBJ2-3; D is perhaps TRBD2 (5 bases). This CDR3 spans 13 amino acids. Per the germline V gene, CDR1 is LGHNA and CDR2 is YNFKEQ. V lost 0 bases and J lost 11, with 12 bases in between. The DNA of the CDR3 is TGTGCCAGCAGCCAAGATGAGGGAAACCGGCAGTATTTT. Its protein is CASSQDEGNRQYF.

Regarding this clonotype: It may be a read error: a sequence one base away is much more abundant. The chain carries TRBV10-3 and TRBJ2-3; D is undetermined. This CDR3 spans 13 amino acids. The V end was cut by 6 bases, the J end by 0 bases, with 7 bases between. CDR1 ENHRY and CDR2 SYGVKD come from the germline V gene. This CDR3 is CAISPDSTDTQYF. The CDR3 DNA reads as TGTGCCATCAGCCCGGACAGCACAGATACGCAGTATTTT.

Only a few counts were recorded for this clonotype. V usage is TRBV7-6 and J usage is TRBJ2-2, with D possibly TRBD2 on 5 matching bases. In germline, CDR1 is SGHVS, CDR2 FNYEAQ. V was pared by 6 bases and J by 4 bases, with 18 bases between. The CDR3 contains 16 residues. CDR3 coding DNA: TGTGCCAGCAGACGTACATCGGGGTCCCTCACCGGGGAGCTGTTTTTT. Protein sequence: CASRRTSGSLTGELFF. Based on the CDR3 plus reference TRBV7-6 and TRBJ2-2, the full variable domain is GAGVSQSPRYKVTKRGQDVALRCDPISGHVSLYWYRQALGQGPEFLTYFNYEAQQDKSGLPNDRFSAERPEGSISTLTIQRTEQRDSAMYRCASRRTSGSLTGELFFGEGSRLTVL.

The chain has TRBV7-2 and TRBJ2-7, with 7 bases fitting TRBD2. V dropped 4 bases and J dropped 7; count of bases not matched to a gene: 19. The germline gives CDR1 SGHTA, CDR2 FQGNSA. The CDR3 extends over 17 amino acids. The CDR3 DNA sequence: TGTGCCAGCAGCTCCGCCCCCAGGGCGCGGGGGTCGTGGGAGCAGTACTTC. Protein: CASSSAPRARGSWEQYF.

Notes on this clonotype: A much bigger clone sits one base away, suggesting this may be a read error. The DNA for the CDR3 is TGTGCCAGCAGCGCGGACAGGGTTCAAGAGACCCAGTACTTC. It encodes CASSADRVQETQYF. This rearrangement joins TRBV6-1 to TRBJ2-5, with 8 bases aligning to TRBD1. The CDR3 totals 14 residues. Per the germline V gene, CDR1 is MNHNS and CDR2 is SASEGT. The ends lost 6 bases at V and 2 bases at J; junction bases unmatched: 5.

On this clonotype itself: Its ends do not fully match the called genes, so a read error is possible. This rearrangement joins TRBV20-1 to TRBJ1-1, with D tentatively TRBD1 (5 bases). The CDR3 covers 12 residues. The germline gives CDR1 DFQATT, CDR2 SNEGSKA (reference sequence). CDR3 protein: CRAKTGNTEAFF. In DNA, the CDR3 is TGCAGGGCTAAAACAGGGAACACTGAAGCTTTCTTT.

The chain combines TRBV5-8 with TRBJ1-1; 8 positions agree with TRBD1. The junction had 5 bases not matched to a gene; V was cut back by 2 bases and J by 11 bases. Per germline, CDR1 SGHTS and CDR2 YDEGEE. The CDR3 consists of 12 residues. In nucleotides, the CDR3 is TGTGCCAGCAGCTTCGACAGGGGATGGGCTTTCTTT. Amino acids: CASSFDRGWAFF.

This clonotype was observed a few times. This chain connects TRBV28 to TRBJ2-4; D might be TRBD2 (5 bases). V was trimmed by 3 bases and J by 0 bases, leaving 15 bases between them. Germline-derived CDR1 and CDR2 are MDHEN and SYDVKM. The CDR3 totals 17 residues. The CDR3 nucleotides read TGTGCCAGCAGTTTTATCGGAGGATTGGGAGCCAAAAACATTCAGTACTTC. Protein sequence: CASSFIGGLGAKNIQYF. Full variable domain (outside the CDR3, taken from reference TRBV28 and TRBJ2-4): DVKVTQSSRYLVKRTGEKVFLECVQDMDHENMFWYRQDPGLGLRLIYFSYDVKMKEKGDIPEGYSVSREKKERFSLILESASTNQTSMYLCASSFIGGLGAKNIQYFGAGTRLSVL.

Only a few counts were recorded for this clonotype. The rearrangement links TRBV20-1 to TRBJ2-7; 11 bases map to TRBD2. Germline V CDR1 and CDR2: DFQATT, SNEGSKA (reference sequence). This CDR3 comprises 18 residues. Trimming at V came to 6 bases and at J to 3 bases, leaving 19 bases not matched to a gene. CDR3: CSAPSTSGNPLPHYEQYF. CDR3 nucleotide sequence: TGCAGTGCGCCGTCGACTAGCGGGAATCCCCTCCCTCACTACGAGCAGTACTTC.

This clonotype was seen ten or more times. The rearrangement joins TRBV7-2 to TRBJ1-6; 11 bases fit TRBD1. Trimming at V came to 1 base and at J to 9 bases, leaving 2 bases not matched to a gene. The CDR3 has 15 amino acids. Germline V gives CDR1 SGHTA, CDR2 FQGNSA. The CDR3 sequence is CASSLVGTGGSPLHF. The DNA of the CDR3 is TGTGCCAGCAGCTTAGTCGGGACAGGGGGTTCACCCCTCCACTTT.

This chain connects TRBV6-8 to TRBJ2-7, with 7 bases matching TRBD2. V dropped 6 bases and J dropped 3; count of bases not matched to a gene: 8. Germline assignment: CDR1 MNHGY and CDR2 SAAAGT. CDR3 length equals 14 residues. CDR3 region: CASRGGGYDYEQYF. DNA for the CDR3: TGTGCCAGCAGGGGGGGAGGGTACGACTACGAGCAGTACTTC.

Only a few counts were recorded for this clonotype. A read error may produce the germline difference seen at one junction end. The gene calls are TRBV6-1 and TRBJ1-1; 7 bases fit TRBD1. The CDR3 consists of 11 residues. Germline assignment: CDR1 MNHNS and CDR2 SASEGT. CDR3 region: CASGQGTVSRF. DNA of the CDR3: TGTGCCAGCGGACAAGGGACAGTGTCTCGCTTT.

Of note for this clonotype: A single base separates this from a much larger clone, so it may be a read error. The DNA for the CDR3 is TGTGTCAGCCGTTCCCGGGACAGGGCTAATCAGCCCCAGCATTTT. As protein: CVSRSRDRANQPQHF. The V call is TRBV28, the J call TRBJ1-5; 9 nucleotides line up with TRBD1. Germline lookup yields CDR1 MDHEN and CDR2 SYDVKM. This CDR3 spans 15 amino acids.

This clonotype was seen ten or more times. The chain uses TRBV7-2 and TRBJ2-7; tentatively, D is TRBD2 (6 bases). From germline, CDR1 is SGHTA and CDR2 FQGNSA. CDR3 length: 14 amino acids. The V gene lost 1 base and the J gene lost 3 bases, with 10 bases spanning the gap. This chain's CDR3 is CASSLVGGDYEQYF. The CDR3 DNA reads as TGTGCCAGCAGCTTAGTTGGCGGGGACTACGAGCAGTACTTC.

J is TRBJ2-7 and V is TRBV27; D gene uncertain. The CDR3 spans 15 residues. Per germline, CDR1 MNHEY and CDR2 SMNVEV (reference sequence). V was trimmed by 8 bases and J by 5 bases, leaving 22 bases between them. CDR3 coding DNA: TGTGCCAGCGCGTTAAAACTGGCAGTGGCCGACGAGCAGTACTTC. Translating it yields CASALKLAVADEQYF.